These T cell receptor beta chains were read from a single sample in a study of OX40 agonist ivuxolimab in advanced cancers. This table comes from immunoSEQ multiplex PCR, and its TCRdb copy is limited to in-frame clones, with some not included. The sample holds some 78,000 clones; around nine tenths are singletons and the top ten take about 3%. The specimen was CD4+ or CD8+ T cells sorted from blood, collected in a trial of the OX40 agonist ivuxolimab. The receptors derive from an adult with an advanced solid tumor such as melanoma, head and neck, liver or kidney cancer. Each CDR3 is given with its conserved first and last residue. The D gene is left open where the match is weak. Where a row states a size, it is once, few, many or the class of an expanded clone; other rows omit it.

TRBD1,TRBJ2-5,TRBV5-1,14,NA,CASSLGTGGETQYF,TGCGCCAGCAGCTTGGGGACAGGGGGGGAGACCCAGTACTTC
NA,TRBJ2-7,TRBV7-6,15,NA,CASSLGGLISYEQYF,TGTGCCAGCAGCTTAGGCGGCCTGATCTCCTACGAGCAGTACTTC
NA,TRBJ2-1,TRBV5-1,15,NA,CASSLVGSVGNEQFF,TGCGCCAGCAGCTTGGTGGGGAGTGTGGGCAATGAGCAGTTCTTC
NA,TRBJ1-5,TRBV5-6,14,NA,CASSLRRGSEPQHF,TGTGCCAGCAGCTTGAGGAGGGGCTCAGAGCCCCAGCATTTT
NA,TRBJ1-1,TRBV7-2,14,NA,CASSLGGVNTEAFF,TGTGCCAGCAGCTTAGGTGGGGTAAACACTGAAGCTTTCTTT
NA,TRBJ2-2,TRBV7-8,15,NA,CASSFPRLSTGELFF,TGTGCCAGCAGCTTTCCCCGACTCAGCACCGGGGAGCTGTTTTTT
TRBD1,TRBJ1-6,TRBV19,14,few,CASSIGQGYSPLHF,TGTGCCAGTAGTATCGGACAGGGTTATTCACCCCTCCACTTT
NA,TRBJ2-3,TRBV7-9,12,NA,CASSPNTDTQYF,TGTGCCAGCAGCCCAAACACAGATACGCAGTATTTT
NA,TRBJ1-6,TRBV5-6,13,NA,CASSAGPNSPLHF,TGTGCCAGCAGCGCGGGGCCAAATTCACCCCTCCACTTT
NA,TRBJ1-1,TRBV5-1,16,NA,CASSLSFGQPNTEAFF,TGCGCCAGCAGCCTTTCTTTTGGACAGCCGAACACTGAAGCTTTCTTT
NA,TRBJ1-2,TRBV29-1,13,NA,CSVVLGADYGYTF,TGCAGCGTTGTCTTAGGGGCTGACTATGGCTACACCTTC
NA,TRBJ1-2,TRBV30,13,NA,CAWSRVGNYGYTF,TGTGCCTGGAGTAGGGTAGGCAACTATGGCTACACCTTC
TRBD1,TRBJ1-6,TRBV30,13,NA,CASPGQGNSPLHF,TGTGCCTCACCGGGACAGGGCAATTCACCCCTCCACTTT
NA,TRBJ2-1,TRBV10-3,17,NA,CAISGTRTGSSYNEQFF,TGTGCCATCAGTGGGACCCGGACGGGGAGCTCCTACAATGAGCAGTTCTTC